These 31 T cell receptor beta chains came from one sample sequenced in a study of shared clonotypes between healthy human individuals (dated by TCRdb to 2018 to 2020). CD8 naive samples were CD45RO-negative cells positively selected for CCR7, giving a CD45RA+CCR7+ population that excluded TemRA cells. Receptor amplification or capture employed the immunoSEQ multiplex PCR assay. The table comes from immuneACCESS by way of TCRdb, which keeps in-frame sequences with V and J called. Part of the clones is missing from these tables; in studies checked, under half for an unresolved V gene and the rest for unknown reasons. The sample profile shows around 2,000,000 clones; about 95% of them were found once. 0.9% to 1.3% of the sample goes to the ten largest clones. The sample consisted of naive CD8+ T cells sorted from blood. The sample's cell subset or site label, in plain terms: CD45RA+CCR7+. These receptors were collected from a man younger than 35 in good health.

V and J are TRBV27 and TRBJ1-1, with D unresolved. The germline V gene encodes CDR1 MNHEY and CDR2 SMNVEV (reference sequence). This CDR3 region has 13 residues. V lost 0 bases and J lost 4, with 6 bases in between. The CDR3 here is CASSLSFVTEAFF. CDR3 in DNA: TGTGCCAGCAGTTTATCTTTTGTCACTGAAGCTTTCTTT.

The chain is built from TRBV6-1 and TRBJ2-3; TRBD1 matches 7 bases. The trim removed 10 bases at V and 2 bases at J, leaving 9 bases unmatched. The germline gives CDR1 MNHNS, CDR2 SASEGT. This CDR3 contains 14 residues. For the CDR3, the DNA is TGTGCCACAACCCCCGGGACAGTCACAGATACGCAGTATTTT. Translated, it gives CATTPGTVTDTQYF.

The V call is TRBV30, the J call TRBJ2-5; D is ambiguous. TRBJ2-7 matches the DNA end more closely, so the J call is doubtful. CDR3 length equals 10 residues. Germline loops: CDR1 GTSNPN, CDR2 SVGIG (reference sequence). The chain's CDR3 is CALVSHEQYF. CDR3 nucleotides: TGTGCCTTAGTTTCCCACGAGCAGTACTTC.

This clone has more than one count but fewer than ten. This chain joins TRBV13 and TRBJ1-2; 8 positions match TRBD1. Germline CDR1 is PRHDT and CDR2 is FYEKMQ (reference sequence). V dropped 2 bases and J dropped 8; count of bases not matched to a gene: 7. The CDR3 runs to 14 residues. CDR3 protein: CASSLTRGLEGYTF. The CDR3 DNA sequence: TGTGCCAGCAGCTTAACCAGGGGGCTGGAGGGCTACACCTTC.

V is TRBV11-2 and J is TRBJ2-5; TRBD2 agrees at 7 bases. Per germline, CDR1 SGHAT and CDR2 FQNNGV. CDR3 length: 14 amino acids. V shed 3 bases, J shed 1 base, and the junction held 2 bases outside the gene matches. The CDR3 DNA follows: TGTGCCAGCAGCTTTGCTAGCGGCCAAGAGACCCAGTACTTC. It encodes CASSFASGQETQYF.

Note on this clone: This same CDR3 is encoded by further DNA sequences in the sample. The rearrangement links TRBV27 to TRBJ2-7; 8 bases fit TRBD1. The V and J ends lost 3 bases and 3 bases, in that order; junction bases with no gene match: 1. The CDR3 totals 13 residues. Germline values: CDR1 MNHEY, CDR2 SMNVEV (reference sequence). The chain's CDR3 is CASSLGTGYEQYF. In DNA, the CDR3 is TGTGCCAGCAGTTTGGGGACAGGCTACGAGCAGTACTTC.

In DNA form, the CDR3 reads TGTGCCAGCAGCCAAGGGATAGTTGGCGAGCAGTACTTC. Amino acids: CASSQGIVGEQYF. This rearrangement joins TRBV13 to TRBJ2-7; D uncertain. CDR1 is PRHDT and CDR2 is FYEKMQ in the germline V gene (reference sequence). Trimming stripped 5 bases from V and 6 bases from J, with 14 bases between. CDR3 length: 13 residues.

Note on this clone: Sequence at one end of the junction differs from germline and may be a read error. The J gene is TRBJ2-5, the V gene TRBV5-1; TRBD2 aligns across 7 bases. Germline-derived CDR1 and CDR2 are SGHRS and YFSETQ. There are 16 residues in the CDR3. The DNA for the CDR3 is TGCACCAGCAGCCTCGGTGGTAGCGGGTTCCAAGAGACCCAGTACTTC. As protein: CTSSLGGSGFQETQYF.

Details on this clone: Other DNA sequences in the sample encode the same CDR3. The chain carries TRBV9 and TRBJ2-7; 9 bases fit TRBD1. This CDR3 is 15 amino acids long. V shed 0 bases, J shed 3 bases, and the junction held 4 bases outside the gene matches. Per germline, CDR1 SGDLS and CDR2 YYNGEE. Written as DNA, the CDR3 is TGTGCCAGCAGCGTAGGACAGGGGGAGGGCTACGAGCAGTACTTC. Translated: CASSVGQGEGYEQYF. The full variable domain, rest sourced from reference TRBV9 and TRBJ2-7, is DSGVTQTPKHLITATGQRVTLRCSPRSGDLSVYWYQQSLDQGLQFLIQYYNGEERAKGNILERFSAQQFPDLHSELNLSSLELGDSALYFCASSVGQGEGYEQYFGPGTRLTVT.

This chain uses TRBV19 with TRBJ2-1; 9 nucleotides agree with TRBD2. The CDR3 extends over 15 amino acids. The V gene end was trimmed by 3 bases and the J gene end by 3 bases; junction bases not matched to a gene: 3. Germline V gives CDR1 LNHDA, CDR2 SQIVND (reference sequence). CDR3 DNA: TGTGCCAGTAGTATCCCAGCGGGAGGCTACAATGAGCAGTTCTTC. Translation gives CASSIPAGGYNEQFF.

The rearrangement joins TRBV9 to TRBJ2-1, with D tentatively TRBD1 or TRBD2 (5 bases each). The CDR3 has 16 residues. V was clipped by 0 bases and J by 4 bases, with 14 bases between them. Per germline, CDR1 SGDLS and CDR2 YYNGEE. Written as DNA, the CDR3 is TGTGCCAGCAGCGTAGCTACGGGGCAGGGTTACAATGAGCAGTTCTTC. As protein: CASSVATGQGYNEQFF. The whole variable domain, remainder taken from reference TRBV9 and TRBJ2-1, is DSGVTQTPKHLITATGQRVTLRCSPRSGDLSVYWYQQSLDQGLQFLIQYYNGEERAKGNILERFSAQQFPDLHSELNLSSLELGDSALYFCASSVATGQGYNEQFFGPGTRLTVL.

The chain joins TRBV30 to TRBJ1-6; TRBD1 matches 7 bases. Unmatched junction bases numbered 21, after V lost 7 bases and J lost 9 bases. The V gene's germline CDR1 is GTSNPN and CDR2 SVGIG (reference sequence). This CDR3 has 17 amino acids. In DNA, the CDR3 is TGTGCCTTGGTCTTACCCGGGACAGTGACCTGGGGTTCACCCCTCCACTTT. This gives the protein CALVLPGTVTWGSPLHF.

The rearrangement links TRBV6-1 to TRBJ1-6; D is unresolved. Germline V gene sequence: CDR1 MNHNS, CDR2 SASEGT. This CDR3 has 16 residues. V was trimmed by 0 bases and J by 0 bases, leaving 6 bases between them. The CDR3 region is CASSEAASSYNSPLHF. In DNA form, the CDR3 reads TGTGCCAGCAGTGAAGCAGCCAGCTCCTATAATTCACCCCTCCACTTT.

The chain has TRBV7-9 and TRBJ1-4; no definite D call. This CDR3 region has 13 residues. Germline CDR1 reads SEHNR; CDR2 reads FQNEAQ (reference sequence). Trimming left V 1 base short and J 5 bases short, with 5 bases between. DNA for the CDR3: TGTGCCAGCAGCTTAGGCACAAATGAAAAACTGTTTTTT. Translated, it gives CASSLGTNEKLFF.

The CDR3 loop reads CASSHLTSGRELDNEQFF. The DNA of the CDR3 is TGTGCCAGCAGCCACCTCACTAGCGGGAGGGAACTAGACAATGAGCAGTTCTTC. The chain has TRBV7-9 and TRBJ2-1; 13 bases fit TRBD2. Germline values: CDR1 SEHNR, CDR2 FQNEAQ (reference sequence). V was clipped by 5 bases and J by 5 bases; unmatched bases: 12. The CDR3 has 18 amino acids.

This clone was counted once. Distinct nucleotide sequences in the sample also encode this CDR3. The chain recombines TRBV30 with TRBJ2-7; TRBD1 matches at 7 bases. Germline V gene lookup returns CDR1 GTSNPN and CDR2 SVGIG (reference sequence). Trimming removed 5 bases from V and 1 base from J; junction bases left unmatched: 2. The CDR3 has 12 amino acids. CDR3 in DNA: TGTGCCTGGGGGACAGTATCCTACGAGCAGTACTTC. Translation gives CAWGTVSYEQYF.

This chain uses TRBV27 with TRBJ2-7, with a weak D call TRBD1 (5 bases). CDR1 is MNHEY and CDR2 is SMNVEV in the germline V gene (reference sequence). This CDR3 is built from 14 residues. The V and J ends lost 1 base and 6 bases respectively, with 13 bases between them. This CDR3 is CASSLCQGEREQYF. The CDR3 DNA reads TGTGCCAGCAGTTTATGCCAGGGTGAGCGCGAGCAGTACTTC.

This clone has a single count. The chain uses TRBV13 and TRBJ2-3; 8 nucleotides match TRBD1. V trimming: 4 bases; J trimming: 0 bases; junction bases outside the gene matches: 6. CDR1 and CDR2 (germline): PRHDT, FYEKMQ (reference sequence). CDR3 length: 16 amino acids. The CDR3 reads CASSSRTGYSTDTQYF. For the CDR3, the DNA is TGTGCCAGCAGCTCGCGGACAGGGTATAGCACAGATACGCAGTATTTT.

The V gene is TRBV6-6, the J gene TRBJ2-6, with D possibly TRBD1 on 5 matching bases. V dropped 2 bases and J dropped 0 bases, with 5 bases sitting between them. This CDR3 is 15 amino acids long. The V gene's germline CDR1 is MNHNY and CDR2 SVGAGI (reference sequence). CDR3 amino acids: CASSYGHSGANVLTF. In DNA form, the CDR3 reads TGTGCCAGCAGTTACGGACACTCTGGGGCCAACGTCCTGACTTTC.

Turning to this clone: Other nucleotide sequences in the sample specify the same CDR3. The rearrangement links TRBV29-1 to TRBJ2-7; TRBD1 agrees at 9 bases. Germline CDR1 is SQVTM and CDR2 is ANQGSEA. The ends lost 1 base at V and 2 bases at J; junction bases unmatched: 6. The CDR3 spans 15 residues. DNA of the CDR3: TGCAGCGTTGAAGCCCCGGGACAGGGCCCCTACGAGCAGTACTTC. Translated: CSVEAPGQGPYEQYF.

As DNA, the CDR3 is TGTGCCAGCAGCCGTGGGTGGACCGGGGAGCTGTTTTTT. It specifies CASSRGWTGELFF. The chain is built from TRBV5-8 and TRBJ2-2; D is undetermined. This CDR3 has 13 residues. Germline CDR1 reads SGHTS; CDR2 reads YDEGEE. V gave up 4 bases and J gave up 5 bases, with 9 bases separating them.

The J gene is TRBJ2-2, the V gene TRBV21-1; TRBD2, as called in the table, went unchecked against the DNA. TRBV21-1 is labeled a pseudogene. The CDR3 is made up of 17 amino acids. The CDR3 bases are TGTGCCAGCAGCAAAATGGGAGCGGAACCGAACACCGGGGAGCTGTTTTTT. It specifies CASSKMGAEPNTGELFF.

The chain uses TRBV4-1 and TRBJ2-3; D possibly corresponds to TRBD2 (6 bases). CDR1 MGHRA and CDR2 YSYEKL come from the germline V gene. Trimming removed 0 bases at V and 2 bases at J, with 15 bases between. This CDR3 is built from 17 residues. Here the CDR3 DNA reads TGCGCCAGCAGCCAAGATCGGGCGGGACTTCTCACAGATACGCAGTATTTT. This translates into CASSQDRAGLLTDTQYF.

As DNA, the CDR3 is TGTGCCACCGCACAGGGGACGGAGACCCAGTACTTC. This codes for CATAQGTETQYF. The V gene is TRBV5-8, the J gene TRBJ2-5, with 7 positions matching TRBD1. CDR1 is SGHTS and CDR2 is YDEGEE in the germline V gene. J gave up 5 bases and V 9 bases, and 7 bases lay outside the gene matches. The CDR3 loop spans 12 amino acids.

On this clone itself: Other DNA sequences in the sample encode the same CDR3. CDR3 residues: CASSYSSGSPYEQYF. The CDR3 DNA sequence: TGTGCCAGCAGTTACTCGAGCGGGAGCCCCTACGAGCAGTACTTC. V and J are TRBV6-5 and TRBJ2-7; 8 nucleotides line up with TRBD2. J lost 2 bases, V lost 0 bases, and 3 bases had no gene match. This CDR3 contains 15 residues. CDR1 MNHEY and CDR2 SVGAGI come from the germline V gene.

The chain combines TRBV19 with TRBJ2-1, with D unresolved. V shed 4 bases and J shed 5 bases, with 12 bases lying between them. Germline loops: CDR1 LNHDA, CDR2 SQIVND (reference sequence). The CDR3 covers 14 residues. The CDR3 sequence: CASSTPWSHNEQFF. The CDR3 DNA reads as TGTGCCAGTAGTACACCTTGGTCTCACAATGAGCAGTTCTTC.

This clone appeared a single time. The chain is built from TRBV28 and TRBJ2-2; weak D call: TRBD1 (5 bases). CDR1 MDHEN and CDR2 SYDVKM come from the germline V gene. V was pared by 6 bases and J by 9 bases, with 11 bases between. This CDR3 is built from 12 residues. The CDR3 loop reads CASSPRVRELFF. For the CDR3, the DNA is TGTGCCAGCAGCCCCAGGGTCCGGGAGCTGTTTTTT.

This sequence joins TRBV7-9 and TRBJ1-2, with 7 bases lining up with TRBD1. V lost 1 base and J lost 1; bases outside the gene matches: 9. There are 17 residues in the CDR3. Germline CDR1 and CDR2: SEHNR and FQNEAQ (reference sequence). The CDR3 loop reads CASSLETSGGINYGYTF. In nucleotides, the CDR3 is TGTGCCAGCAGCTTAGAAACGTCAGGGGGAATTAACTATGGCTACACCTTC.

The chain couples TRBV19 to TRBJ2-2; no clear D. The V end was cut by 0 bases, the J end by 6 bases, with 5 bases between. Germline V gene sequence: CDR1 LNHDA, CDR2 SQIVND (reference sequence). This CDR3 has 13 residues. As DNA, the CDR3 is TGTGCCAGTAGTATAGATCCTTCCGGGGAGCTGTTTTTT. It yields the protein CASSIDPSGELFF.

The V gene is TRBV9, the J gene TRBJ2-1, with no clear D. CDR3 length: 13 residues. Trimming took off 0 bases at V and 7 bases at J, with 8 bases between the two ends. Germline V gives CDR1 SGDLS, CDR2 YYNGEE. The CDR3 region has the DNA TGTGCCAGCAGCGTAGAACTATTGAATGAGCAGTTCTTC. Amino acids: CASSVELLNEQFF.

This chain links TRBV6-5 with TRBJ2-7; 9 nucleotides line up with TRBD2. V gave up 8 bases and J gave up 5 bases; unmatched junction bases: 13. Germline CDR1 is MNHEY and CDR2 is SVGAGI. The CDR3 length is 15 residues. The chain's CDR3 is CASLQAGGAGDEQYF. The CDR3 DNA sequence: TGTGCCAGCCTTCAGGCGGGGGGGGCAGGGGACGAGCAGTACTTC.